The 2 T cell receptor beta chains reported below all come from one sample, sequenced in a study of blood T cell repertoires in COVID-19. Profiling relied on immunoSEQ multiplex PCR, and the TCRdb table lists in-frame clones only, not all of them. Among 160,000 or so clones, 65% to 90% were seen once, and the ten largest hold 1.5% to 1.9%. The sequenced sample was peripheral blood. The receptors derive from a human donor in a cohort sampled during active COVID-19.

The chain recombines TRBV12-3 or TRBV12-4 with TRBJ2-7; D gene ambiguous. This CDR3 has 12 residues. V was pared by 5 bases and J by 9 bases, with 14 bases between. CDR3 in DNA: TGTGCCAGCAGTCGAGGATTCCTGGGGCAGTACTTC. Protein: CASSRGFLGQYF.

The chain joins TRBV6-5 to TRBJ1-1; the D is unclear. V was pared by 6 bases and J by 4 bases, with 12 bases between. This CDR3 is built from 13 residues. Germline CDR1 and CDR2: MNHEY and SVGAGI. The CDR3 loop is CASRPVQVTEAFF. The CDR3 nucleotides read TGTGCCAGCAGACCCGTCCAGGTCACTGAAGCTTTCTTT.